These T cell receptor beta chains were read from a single sample in a study of cytomegalovirus exposure and HLA in healthy donors. Repertoires were generated with immunoSEQ multiplex PCR, while TCRdb's copy carries only in-frame clones and drops some. The sample contains 45,000 to 65,000 clones, roughly 77% of which appear only once. The sequenced sample was PBMCs. The receptors were gathered from a woman between 35 and 50 years old in good health and CMV-seropositive. Each CDR3 is given with its conserved first and last residue. A D gene is named only where the DNA matches it firmly. Size values are once, few and many counts, or a class for expanded clones, and some rows have none.

>NA|NA|TRBJ1-1|TRBV19
CASSLSVNTEAFF
TGTGCCAGTAGTCTGTCGGTGAACACTGAAGCTTTCTTT
>few|NA|TRBJ1-3|TRBV19
CASTLQQAAGNTIYF
TGTGCCAGTACCTTACAACAGGCTGCTGGAAACACCATATATTTT
>NA|TRBD2|TRBJ2-2|TRBV19
CAVSGLGNTGELFF
TGTGCCGTGTCGGGACTAGGGAACACCGGGGAGCTGTTTTTT
>once|TRBD1|TRBJ1-2|TRBV2
CASRMGQNYGYTF
TGTGCCAGCAGGATGGGACAGAACTATGGCTACACCTTC
>once|TRBD1|TRBJ1-2|TRBV5-4
CASSPGGGDNYGYTF
TGTGCCAGCAGCCCCGGAGGGGGCGATAACTATGGCTACACCTTC
>NA|TRBD1|TRBJ1-1|TRBV25-1
CASSESGTGNTEAFF
TGTGCCAGCAGTGAATCGGGGACAGGGAACACTGAAGCTTTCTTT
>NA|NA|TRBJ2-1|TRBV5-4
CASSLATGVNEQFF
TGTGCCAGCAGCTTGGCCACCGGAGTCAATGAGCAGTTCTTC
>NA|TRBD1|TRBJ2-2|TRBV6-1
CASTELSDRTGELFF
TGTGCCAGCACTGAACTCTCGGACAGGACCGGGGAGCTGTTTTTT
>large|TRBD2|TRBJ2-1|TRBV5-6
CASSPIGGGPYNEQFF
TGTGCCAGCAGCCCGATCGGGGGGGGACCCTACAATGAGCAGTTCTTC
>NA|TRBD1|TRBJ1-4|TRBV15
CATSRERDSANEKLFF
TGTGCCACCAGCAGAGAGAGGGACAGTGCCAATGAAAAACTGTTTTTT
>once|TRBD1|TRBJ2-1|TRBV7-3
CASSLGQGGYNEQFF
TGTGCCAGCAGCTTAGGACAGGGGGGGTACAATGAGCAGTTCTTC
>NA|NA|TRBJ2-2|TRBV11-2
CASSLDGKGWNTGELFF
TGTGCCAGCAGCTTAGATGGGAAGGGGTGGAACACCGGGGAGCTGTTTTTT
>few|NA|TRBJ2-2|TRBV19
CASSFRKGGASTGELFF
TGTGCCAGTAGTTTCAGAAAAGGTGGGGCGAGCACCGGGGAGCTGTTTTTT
>NA|NA|TRBJ2-3|TRBV7-3
CASSSNSIADTQYF
TGTGCCAGCAGCTCAAATTCAATAGCAGATACGCAGTATTTT
>NA|NA|TRBJ2-2|TRBV5-1
CASSLGLPGTGELFF
TGCGCCAGCAGCTTAGGACTACCGGGCACCGGGGAGCTGTTTTTT
>NA|TRBD2|TRBJ2-6|TRBV5-1
CASSPKRRTGGVSGANVLTF
TGCGCCAGCAGCCCGAAACGTCGGACGGGGGGAGTCAGTGGGGCCAACGTCCTGACTTTC
>NA|TRBD1|TRBJ2-5|TRBV4-1
CASSQLPGQGKEQYF
TGCGCCAGCAGCCAACTACCGGGACAGGGGAAAGAGCAGTACTTC
>NA|NA|TRBJ1-2|TRBV14
CASSRVTGSGYTF
TGTGCCAGCAGCCGTGTCACAGGGAGCGGCTACACCTTC
>NA|NA|TRBJ1-1|TRBV4-2
CASSQATGPMNTEAFF
TGTGCCAGCAGCCAAGCCACAGGACCTATGAACACTGAAGCTTTCTTT
>NA|TRBD1|TRBJ2-7|TRBV10-1
CASIPLTGTDLYEQYF
TGCGCCAGCATTCCCCTAACCGGGACAGATCTTTACGAGCAGTACTTC
>once|TRBD1|TRBJ2-7|TRBV15
CATSRAGQGYEQYF
TGTGCCACCAGCAGAGCGGGACAGGGGTACGAGCAGTACTTC
>NA|NA|TRBJ2-5|TRBV27
CASSLSPVQETQYF
TGTGCCAGCAGTTTATCTCCAGTCCAAGAGACCCAGTACTTC
>NA|TRBD1|TRBJ2-7|TRBV5-1
CASPRDSHEQYF
TGCGCCTCACCCCGGGACAGCCACGAGCAGTACTTC